Included here is one TCR beta chain sequence, with context. The entry originates in a study of type 1 regulatory T cells. TCRdb fed the reads into MiXCR, producing one record per CDR3 protein. The sample records some 90,000 distinct CDR3 sequences, 30% to 35% being singletons. After removal of 6 bases from V and 5 bases from J, the junction contained 9 bases not matched to a gene. Germline loops: CDR1 MNHEY, CDR2 SMNVEV (reference sequence). The CDR3 runs 15 residues. The chain recombines TRBV27 with TRBJ2-1; TRBD2 matches at 8 bases. The sequence came from a human donor in good health. Sequenced sample: CD4+ T cells, either the whole sample or a sorted fraction (not recorded which). The CDR3 DNA reads TGTGCCAGCAGGCCCAGCGGGAGAACCCACAATGAGCAGTTCTTC. This codes for CASRPSGRTHNEQFF.